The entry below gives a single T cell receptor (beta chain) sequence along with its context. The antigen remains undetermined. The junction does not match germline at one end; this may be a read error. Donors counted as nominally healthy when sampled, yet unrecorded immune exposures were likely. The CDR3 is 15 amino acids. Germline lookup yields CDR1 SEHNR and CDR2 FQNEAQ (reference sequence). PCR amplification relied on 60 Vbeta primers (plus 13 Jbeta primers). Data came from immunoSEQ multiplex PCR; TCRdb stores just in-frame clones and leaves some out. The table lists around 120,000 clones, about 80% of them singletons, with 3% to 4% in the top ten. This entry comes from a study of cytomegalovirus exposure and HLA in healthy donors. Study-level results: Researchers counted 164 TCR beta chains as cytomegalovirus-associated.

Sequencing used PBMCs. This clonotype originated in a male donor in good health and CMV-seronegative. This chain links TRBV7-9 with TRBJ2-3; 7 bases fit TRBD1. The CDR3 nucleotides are TGTTCCAGCAGTCAACCGGGACAGATAACAGATACGCAGTATTTT. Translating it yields CSSSQPGQITDTQYF.